Following are 15 T cell receptor beta chains from one sample sequenced in a study of response to subunit inactivated influenza vaccine. TCRdb reprocessed the RT-PCR reads via MiXCR and lists one record per CDR3 protein. This sample has about 540,000 distinct CDR3 sequences, with around a quarter found just once. The sample was also linked to a second study, of T cells expressing NK-cell markers. That work contributes: It was by 5'RACE template switching with UMIs that TCR beta cDNA was made.

This material consisted of CD4+ T cells sorted from PBMCs, taken 11 to 12 days after vaccination. Receptors originate from a man in his fifties who received an inactivated influenza vaccine.

The CDR3 loop is CATSGPRGNTGELFF. For the CDR3, the DNA is TGTGCCACCAGTGGACCCAGGGGGAACACCGGGGAGCTGTTTTTT. This sequence joins TRBV24-1 and TRBJ2-2; weak D call: TRBD1 (6 bases). The V end was cut by 5 bases, the J end by 1 base, with 10 bases between. Germline lookup yields CDR1 KGHDR and CDR2 SFDVKD. The CDR3 is made up of 15 amino acids.

This clonotype has at least ten counts. CDR3 region: CSVGSGGQTGELFF. CDR3 nucleotide sequence: TGCAGCGTTGGGTCGGGGGGGCAAACCGGGGAGCTGTTTTTT. V gene TRBV29-1 combines with J gene TRBJ2-2; TRBD2 matches at 8 bases. The CDR3 has 14 amino acids. From germline, CDR1 is SQVTM and CDR2 ANQGSEA. Trimming took 4 bases from V and 5 from J; bases not matched to a gene: 6.

This clonotype was seen repeatedly, ten times or more. The chain has TRBV7-3 and TRBJ2-1, with TRBD2 identical over 7 bases. The CDR3 totals 15 residues. The germline CDR1 and CDR2 sequences are SGHTA and FQGTGA. V lost 6 bases and J lost 8; bases outside the gene matches: 13. CDR3 nucleotide sequence: TGTGCCAGCAGTTTCCAGCTAAGCGGGATCTATGAGCAGTTCTTC. It specifies CASSFQLSGIYEQFF.

The sample holds a few counts of this clonotype. V gene TRBV4-3 combines with J gene TRBJ2-7; D is uncertain. This CDR3 spans 15 amino acids. V gave up 0 bases and J gave up 3 bases, with 12 bases separating them. Germline V gene sequence: CDR1 LGHNA, CDR2 YSLEER. This CDR3 reads CASSQDLGRIYEQYF. CDR3 bases: TGCGCCAGCAGCCAAGACCTTGGGCGGATCTACGAGCAGTACTTC.

The V and J genes are TRBV29-1 and TRBJ1-3; no reliable D call. Per the germline V gene, CDR1 is SQVTM and CDR2 is ANQGSEA. The CDR3 totals 15 residues. Deletions cut 3 bases from V and 0 bases from J, with 12 bases between. This CDR3 is CSVEYGRSSGNTIYF. The CDR3 bases are TGCAGCGTTGAGTACGGCAGGAGCTCTGGAAACACCATATATTTT.

The CDR3 loop is CASLAGARGFYNEQFF. The CDR3 bases are TGTGCCAGCTTAGCGGGGGCCCGCGGATTCTACAATGAGCAGTTCTTC. The genes are TRBV6-1 and TRBJ2-1, with 9 bases identical to TRBD2. The CDR3 is 16 residues long. Germline CDR1 MNHNS, CDR2 SASEGT. Germline trimming cut 8 bases from V and 3 bases from J; bases unmatched to any gene: 11.

This sequence joins TRBV12-3 or TRBV12-4 and TRBJ2-5; the D gene is possibly TRBD1 (6 bases). This CDR3 comprises 16 residues. V gave up 6 bases and J gave up 5 bases, with 22 bases separating them. As DNA, the CDR3 is TGTGCCAGCAGCCTTAGGGGTACAGGGCCGGGGGAGACCCAGTACTTC. Protein sequence: CASSLRGTGPGETQYF.

The gene calls are TRBV11-2 and TRBJ2-1, with a weak D call TRBD2 (7 bases). CDR1 is SGHAT and CDR2 is FQNNGV in the germline V gene. V lost 4 bases to trimming and J lost 7 bases, with 20 bases between them. This CDR3 is 16 amino acids long. The CDR3 DNA reads as TGTGCCAGCAGCTCCACCCGGGGGGCCGGGTTAAATGAGCAGTTCTTC. Its protein is CASSSTRGAGLNEQFF.

This chain connects TRBV5-4 to TRBJ2-2; 7 nucleotides align to TRBD2. This CDR3 has 16 residues. V was clipped by 0 bases and J by 7 bases; unmatched bases: 9. CDR1 and CDR2 (germline): SGHNT, YYREEE (reference sequence). DNA of the CDR3: TGTGCCAGCAGCTTGGCTCCGCGGGAGAGGAGCGGGGAGCTGTTTTTT. Translation: CASSLAPRERSGELFF.

The chain is built from TRBV6-1 and TRBJ2-5, with 8 bases fitting TRBD2. The germline CDR1 and CDR2 sequences are MNHNS and SASEGT. The V and J ends lost 4 bases and 5 bases, in that order; junction bases with no gene match: 9. The length of the CDR3 is 15 residues. CDR3 residues: CASSVPGLGFETQYF. The CDR3 coding sequence is TGTGCCAGCAGTGTACCGGGACTAGGCTTTGAGACCCAGTACTTC.

The genes are TRBV7-2 and TRBJ2-7; 12 bases agree with TRBD2. CDR1 is SGHTA and CDR2 is FQGNSA in the germline V gene. This CDR3 region has 15 residues. The junction had 5 bases not matched to a gene; V was cut back by 4 bases and J by 4 bases. CDR3 in DNA: TGTGCCAGCAGCTCAAACCTAGCGGGGGGGTACGAGCAGTACTTC. Translated: CASSSNLAGGYEQYF.

The CDR3 spells CASSSGPQHF. The CDR3 nucleotides are TGTGCCAGCAGCTCCGGGCCCCAGCATTTT. The V call is TRBV28, the J call TRBJ1-5; D gene ambiguous. This CDR3 has 10 residues. V lost 6 bases, J lost 9 bases, and 6 bases lay in between. CDR1 is MDHEN, CDR2 SYDVKM, per germline.

This clonotype has more than one count but fewer than ten. The chain joins TRBV7-2 to TRBJ2-1, with 7 bases lining up with TRBD2. There are 13 residues in the CDR3. V lost 4 bases to trimming and J lost 14 bases; unmatched junction nucleotides: 11. The germline gives CDR1 SGHTA, CDR2 FQGNSA. CDR3 DNA sequence: TGTGCCAGCAGCTCAAGCGGGGCTAGCGTGGAGTTCTTC. This translates into CASSSSGASVEFF. The full variable domain, with the rest looked up from reference TRBV7-2 and TRBJ2-1, is GAGVSQSPSNKVTEKGKDVELRCDPISGHTALYWYRQSLGQGLEFLIYFQGNSAPDKSGLPSDRFSAERTGGSVSTLTIQRTQQEDSAVYLCASSSSGASVEFFGPGTRLTVL.

This clonotype was observed a few times. This chain joins TRBV11-2 and TRBJ1-2; 10 positions agree with TRBD1. Germline lookup yields CDR1 SGHAT and CDR2 FQNNGV. The CDR3 runs to 14 residues. The J segment lost 7 bases and the V segment lost 1 base, leaving 3 bases of the junction unmatched. CDR3: CASSLGTGGFGYTF. As DNA, the CDR3 is TGTGCCAGCAGCTTAGGGACAGGGGGATTTGGCTACACCTTC.

The chain joins TRBV10-3 to TRBJ2-2; a possible D gene is TRBD2 (6 bases). The CDR3 runs 15 residues. Germline loops: CDR1 ENHRY, CDR2 SYGVKD. Trimming removed 10 bases from V and 2 bases from J, with 17 bases in between. The CDR3 coding sequence is TGTGCCACCATCGGGGACTGGCTAAACACCGGGGAGCTGTTTTTT. This encodes CATIGDWLNTGELFF.